This T cell receptor beta chain was captured in a study of blood T cell repertoires in COVID-19 (TCRdb year 2020). Regarding the study in general: Samples from collaborators originated in the United States, Italy and Spain and spanned both the acute and convalescent phases of COVID-19. The prospective study material was composed of cDNA or gDNA derived from T cells, B-cell-depleted T cells, or PBMCs. Subjects who had been exposed to COVID-19, were actively infected with it, or had recovered from it provided the deeply sampled blood TCRbeta repertoires that made up the dataset. A freely available public database, intended as a resource for researchers studying the immune response to SARS-CoV-2, is where the repertoires were released. The samples were drawn from two sources: the first 160 participants of the ongoing ImmuneRACE study, and 1,200 or so subjects contributed by 6 global collaborators. The sample metadata nearly always contained a de-identified subject ID, COVID-19 status, age in years and sex. Where available, HLA class I and class II types were taken from metadata supplied by the sample provider and were not determined by assay-based typing.

As concerns this clone: This clone's antigen is unknown. Base qualities are not recorded, but no much larger clone differs from it by a single base.

TCRbeta CDR3 regions were amplified from genomic DNA using the immunoSEQ Assay, a bias-controlled multiplex PCR. Per the source publication's procedure: The number of nucleated cells in each sample was estimated by amplification of reference gene primers within the assay. To quantify the absolute abundance of each unique TCRbeta CDR3 rearrangement, sequence reads were collapsed and filtered. For each sample, productive Simpson clonality was calculated by taking the square root of Simpson's diversity index across productive rearrangements. The source is immuneACCESS, and TCRdb retained only in-frame sequences with V and J called. Part of the clones is not carried over; for the studies checked, unresolved V genes explain less than half of this, and the remainder is unexplained. That table furnishes V, J and clone size, whereas the DNA furnished D and trimming. The sample table holds around 97,000 clones, of which just under 85% were seen once. 8.5% to 12% of the sample lies in the top ten.

What the research found in general, with its limitations: How much clinical and demographic metadata was included differed by source and by participant, and the metadata was provided uncurated.

Whole blood was collected in K2EDTA tubes by collaborating institutions according to the institutions' own protocols. Collaborator samples were shipped for TCRbeta analysis as frozen whole blood, isolated PBMCs, or DNA extracted from either sample type. V and J lose 3 bases and 5 bases, and a span of 16 bases separates them. From the cysteine up to the phenylalanine, the CDR3 has a length of 15 residues. Only the CDR3 DNA stays, 45 bases, in frame from base 1. For CDR1 and CDR2, the germline V gene (reference sequence) lists LNHDA and SQIVND. Sequenced sample: peripheral blood. This receptor was taken from a man between 65 and 80 years old with acute or convalescent COVID-19. The chain employs TRBV19 and TRBJ1-1; the D gene identity is not certain. Read as DNA, the sequence is TGTGCCAGTAGTATTTGGAGAGGGTATGAGACTGAAGCTTTCTTT. Translated, this gives CASSIWRGYETEAFF. The entire variable domain, with the stretches around the CDR3 drawn from the reference TRBV19 and TRBJ1-1 proteins, is DGGITQSPKYLFRKEGQNVTLSCEQNLNHDAMYWYRQDPGQGLRLIYYSQIVNDFQKGDIAEGYSVSREKKESFPLTVTSAQKNPTAFYLCASSIWRGYETEAFFGQGTRLTVV.